These 19 T cell receptor beta chains were sequenced from one sample in a study of response to subunit inactivated influenza vaccine. TCRdb processed the RT-PCR reads anew with MiXCR; each CDR3 protein has one entry. The table lists about 540,000 distinct CDR3 sequences, 20% to 25% of them singletons. These data were likewise used in another study, on T cells expressing NK-cell markers. Turning to that study: It was by 5'RACE template switching with UMIs that TCR beta cDNA was made.

The material was CD4+ T cells sorted from PBMCs, obtained 11 to 12 days after vaccination. All receptors derive from a man aged 50-59 years who received an inactivated influenza vaccine.

A few counts support this clonotype. The J gene is TRBJ2-7, the V gene TRBV5-1; the match to TRBD1 covers 8 bases. Germline V CDR1 and CDR2: SGHRS, YFSETQ. The trim removed 0 bases at V and 3 bases at J, leaving 5 bases unmatched. The CDR3 has 15 amino acids. This CDR3 reads CASSLAGQGGYEQYF. As DNA, the CDR3 is TGCGCCAGCAGCTTGGCCGGACAGGGAGGCTACGAGCAGTACTTC. The full variable domain, its missing parts supplied by reference TRBV5-1 and TRBJ2-7, is KAGVTQTPRYLIKTRGQQVTLSCSPISGHRSVSWYQQTPGQGLQFLFEYFSETQRNKGNFPGRFSGRQFSNSRSEMNVSTLELGDSALYLCASSLAGQGGYEQYFGPGTRLTVT.

This clonotype was counted only a few times. The rearrangement uses TRBV11-2 and TRBJ2-3; tentatively, D is TRBD1 (6 bases). Germline CDR1 and CDR2: SGHAT and FQNNGV. The CDR3 totals 13 residues. Between the trimmed V and J ends, which lost 6 bases and 4 bases, there was a span of 11 bases. The CDR3 nucleotides are TGTGCCAGCAGATTCACAGGGTCAGATACGCAGTATTTT. The encoded protein is CASRFTGSDTQYF.

The chain links TRBV10-1 to TRBJ1-2; no clear D. Germline lookup yields CDR1 WNHNN and CDR2 SYGVQD (reference sequence). The V and J ends lost 0 bases and 4 bases respectively, with 18 bases between them. The CDR3 has 17 amino acids. The CDR3 nucleotides read TGCGCCAGCAGTGAGTCCGCGGCGGTGGGTTTGCGCTATGGCTACACCTTC. As protein: CASSESAAVGLRYGYTF.

This clonotype was counted only a few times. The rearrangement links TRBV4-2 to TRBJ1-2; TRBD1 agrees at 9 bases. V lost 2 bases and J lost 2; bases outside the gene matches: 3. Germline lookup yields CDR1 LGHNA and CDR2 YNFKEQ. The CDR3 sequence is 15 residues long. CDR3 in amino acids: CASSQYGQGNYGYTF. The CDR3 DNA sequence: TGTGCCAGCAGCCAATATGGACAGGGGAACTATGGCTACACCTTC.

The V gene is TRBV6-5, the J gene TRBJ1-3; TRBD1 might be the D (5 bases). CDR1 MNHEY and CDR2 SVGAGI come from the germline V gene. Between the trimmed V and J ends, which lost 2 bases and 3 bases, there was a span of 8 bases. This CDR3 contains 14 residues. CDR3 DNA sequence: TGTGCCAGCAGTTACGCAGGGAATGGAAACACCATATATTTT. This sequence encodes CASSYAGNGNTIYF.

This clonotype has a handful of counts. This chain links TRBV20-1 with TRBJ2-4, with D perhaps given as TRBD1 or TRBD2 (5 bases each). Germline lookup yields CDR1 DFQATT and CDR2 SNEGSKA (reference sequence). This CDR3 has 13 residues. V shed 5 bases and J shed 2 bases, with 10 bases lying between them. This CDR3 reads CSAGTTTKNIQYF. The CDR3 nucleotides read TGCAGTGCTGGGACCACCACCAAAAACATTCAGTACTTC.

The chain has TRBV11-2 and TRBJ2-5; D remains ambiguous. From germline, CDR1 is SGHAT and CDR2 FQNNGV. The CDR3 covers 14 residues. Between the trimmed V and J ends, which lost 8 bases and 2 bases, there was a span of 15 bases. This CDR3 reads CASSRPRTQETQYF. CDR3 in DNA: TGTGCCAGCTCTAGGCCCCGAACACAAGAGACCCAGTACTTC.

The rearrangement links TRBV5-1 to TRBJ2-5; 8 bases are shared with TRBD2. The CDR3 contains 14 residues. Germline-derived CDR1 and CDR2 are SGHRS and YFSETQ. Trimming at V came to 4 bases and at J to 4 bases, leaving 6 bases not matched to a gene. CDR3 bases: TGCGCCAGCAGCCCCGGGGGGGGAAGAGAGACCCAGTACTTC. Translated, it gives CASSPGGGRETQYF.

The genes are TRBV20-1 and TRBJ2-1; D unresolved. V lost 0 bases to trimming and J lost 8 bases, with 11 bases between them. Germline lookup yields CDR1 DFQATT and CDR2 SNEGSKA (reference sequence). The CDR3 has 13 amino acids. The chain's CDR3 is CSAREGQNHEQFF. CDR3 coding DNA: TGCAGTGCTAGAGAAGGCCAGAACCATGAGCAGTTCTTC.

The genes are TRBV3-1 and TRBJ2-7, with 7 nucleotides matching TRBD1. This CDR3 is built from 16 residues. V shed 2 bases and J 1 base; nucleotides not matched to a gene: 8. Germline V gene lookup returns CDR1 LGHDT and CDR2 YNNKEL (reference sequence). The CDR3 spells CASSQSTWDSSYEQYF. The CDR3 nucleotides read TGTGCCAGCAGCCAATCCACTTGGGACAGTTCCTACGAGCAGTACTTC.

This clonotype was seen at least ten times. This chain connects TRBV6-5 to TRBJ2-7; D gene unclear. The CDR3 is made up of 15 amino acids. The germline V gene encodes CDR1 MNHEY and CDR2 SVGAGI. V was shortened by 3 bases and J by 3 bases, with 15 bases between the two germline ends. The CDR3 DNA is TGTGCCAGCAGTTATTTACTGTCAACCGACTACGAGCAGTACTTC. It encodes CASSYLLSTDYEQYF.

This chain connects TRBV15 to TRBJ2-3; a possible D gene is TRBD2 (6 bases). CDR3 length: 14 amino acids. In germline, CDR1 is LNHNV, CDR2 YYDKDF (reference sequence). V gave up 4 bases and J gave up 4 bases, with 12 bases separating them. The CDR3 region has the DNA TGTGCCACCAGCACCTTACCGGGGGCAGATACGCAGTATTTT. The encoded protein is CATSTLPGADTQYF.

This chain connects TRBV10-3 to TRBJ2-5; D might be TRBD1 (6 bases). The CDR3 totals 14 residues. Trimming shortened V by 6 bases and J by 5 bases, and 16 bases separated the two germline ends. Germline values: CDR1 ENHRY, CDR2 SYGVKD. CDR3 amino acids: CAIRDSRGVETQYF. Here the CDR3 DNA reads TGTGCCATCAGGGACAGCCGGGGCGTGGAGACCCAGTACTTC.

The genes are TRBV7-2 and TRBJ2-7; D remains unclear. CDR1 is SGHTA, CDR2 FQGNSA, per germline. The CDR3 totals 15 residues. Trimming took 3 bases from V and 3 from J, leaving 15 bases between them. CDR3 region: CASSLFRVSLYEQYF. CDR3 coding DNA: TGTGCCAGCAGCTTGTTCCGGGTTTCCCTCTACGAGCAGTACTTC. Full variable domain (missing parts from reference TRBV7-2 and TRBJ2-7): GAGVSQSPSNKVTEKGKDVELRCDPISGHTALYWYRQSLGQGLEFLIYFQGNSAPDKSGLPSDRFSAERTGGSVSTLTIQRTQQEDSAVYLCASSLFRVSLYEQYFGPGTRLTVT.

Here the CDR3 reads CASSLGLGEAFF. In nucleotides, the CDR3 is TGTGCCAGCAGCTTAGGTTTGGGGGAAGCTTTCTTT. This sequence joins TRBV7-2 and TRBJ1-1; D remains unclear. The CDR3 runs 12 residues. The V gene lost 1 base and the J gene lost 8 bases, with 8 bases spanning the gap. Germline V lookup: CDR1 SGHTA, CDR2 FQGNSA.

This clonotype was observed many times. The V gene is TRBV7-2, the J gene TRBJ2-3; 14 bases agree with TRBD2. Germline lookup yields CDR1 SGHTA and CDR2 FQGNSA. The CDR3 has 17 amino acids. Trimming took 5 bases from V and 6 from J; bases not matched to a gene: 10. The DNA for the CDR3 is TGTGCCAGCAGCCCCGTGACTAGCGGGGGGGCAGGGGATACGCAGTATTTT. Its protein is CASSPVTSGGAGDTQYF.

The chain combines TRBV7-8 with TRBJ1-1, with a tentative D call TRBD1 (5 bases). Trimming removed 5 bases from V and 4 bases from J, with 17 bases in between. The CDR3 runs to 15 residues. Germline V lookup: CDR1 SGHVS, CDR2 FQNEAQ. CDR3 nucleotides: TGTGCCAGCAGCCCCCACCGGGGTAGGGGCACTGAAGCTTTCTTT. Its translation is CASSPHRGRGTEAFF.

The rearrangement links TRBV27 to TRBJ1-1; D is uncertain. The CDR3 sequence is 13 residues long. The germline V gene encodes CDR1 MNHEY and CDR2 SMNVEV (reference sequence). The V end was cut by 6 bases, the J end by 1 base, with 9 bases between. CDR3 in DNA: TGTGCCAGCAGGAGTAAACCGAACACTGAAGCTTTCTTT. This gives the protein CASRSKPNTEAFF.

This clonotype was picked up a small number of times. V is TRBV10-3 and J is TRBJ2-2, with D possibly matching TRBD2 (5 bases). The V end lost 3 bases, the J end lost 2 bases, and 19 bases lay between the germline ends. The CDR3 contains 18 residues. Germline V gene data show CDR1 as ENHRY and CDR2 as SYGVKD. The CDR3 is CAISDLTKPGSNTGELFF. CDR3 DNA: TGTGCCATCAGTGATCTTACTAAACCGGGATCTAACACCGGGGAGCTGTTTTTT.